Here is one TCR beta chain with its context. Its antigen is as yet unknown. Sampled while nominally healthy, donors likely had unrecorded immune exposures. The study ran its PCR with 60 Vbeta and 13 Jbeta primers. Assay used: immunoSEQ multiplex PCR; TCRdb lists only in-frame clones, some missing. This table has 150,000 to 200,000 clones, 68% appearing once. This entry is derived from a study of cytomegalovirus exposure and HLA in healthy donors. Overall study results and limits: CMV serostatus was the sole immune exposure data available. Rarity marked most TCR sequences, yet some public TCRs occurred in many donors. In a later analysis, a missense DCLRE1C variant was linked to TCR beta V- and J-gene trimming.

Sequencing input: PBMCs. The clonotype was recovered from a woman younger than 35 in good health and CMV-seropositive.

The CDR3 bases are TGCGCCAGCAGCCAAGCTCCCTACTTGACAGTCCCCCTATACGAGCAGTACTTC. The encoded protein is CASSQAPYLTVPLYEQYF. The genes are TRBV4-1 and TRBJ2-7, with TRBD1 as a possible D gene (5 bases). Germline CDR1 and CDR2: MGHRA and YSYEKL. This CDR3 comprises 18 residues. Between the trimmed V and J ends, which lost 1 base and 4 bases, there was a span of 23 bases.